A selection of T cell receptor beta chains follows, all from one sample in a study of cytomegalovirus exposure and HLA in healthy donors. Some clones are missing from TCRdb's copy, which holds only in-frame ones; the method was immunoSEQ multiplex PCR. The data contain about 160,000 clones, 86% of them singletons. Specimen: PBMCs. These receptor sequences come from a woman aged 18-29 years in good health and CMV-seronegative. The CDR3 runs from the conserved cysteine through the conserved F or W. Fields, in order: J gene, V gene, clone size, D gene, CDR3 DNA, CDR3 protein. A D gene is named only where the DNA matches it firmly. For some rows the clone size is stated as once, few or many, or as a class when expanded; others skip it.

J: TRBJ1-1
V: TRBV2
size: .
D: .
DNA: TGTGCCAGCAGTGAAGTCGGGGTAGGCACTGAAGCTTTCTTT
CDR3: CASSEVGVGTEAFF

J: TRBJ2-3
V: TRBV6-5
size: .
D: TRBD2
DNA: TGTGCCAGCAGTTATTCTAGCGGCCCTAGCACAGATACGCAGTATTTT
CDR3: CASSYSSGPSTDTQYF

J: TRBJ2-5
V: TRBV9
size: once
D: .
DNA: TGTGCCAGCAGCGCCTCGCCCCGGGAGCAAGAGACCCAGTACTTC
CDR3: CASSASPREQETQYF

J: TRBJ2-2
V: TRBV2
size: .
D: TRBD2
DNA: TGTGCCAGCAGGGTGACTAGCGGGGGGATCGACACCGGGGAGCTGTTTTTT
CDR3: CASRVTSGGIDTGELFF

J: TRBJ2-1
V: TRBV15
size: .
D: .
DNA: TGTGCCACCAGCAGAGAAAGACTTCTATACAATGAGCAGTTCTTC
CDR3: CATSRERLLYNEQFF

J: TRBJ1-4
V: TRBV18
size: .
D: TRBD1
DNA: TGTGCCAGCGCCGGGACAGGGACGACGAGGGAAAAGATGTTTTTT
CDR3: CASAGTGTTREKMFF

J: TRBJ2-5
V: TRBV5-1
size: .
D: TRBD1
DNA: TGCGCCAGCACCCAGGGGGCGGCCTCCCAAGAGACCCAGTACTTC
CDR3: CASTQGAASQETQYF

J: TRBJ2-5
V: TRBV29-1
size: .
D: TRBD1
DNA: TGCAGCGTGCCCCGGGACAGCCTAAAAGGGACCCAGTACTTC
CDR3: CSVPRDSLKGTQYF

J: TRBJ2-7
V: TRBV2
size: .
D: TRBD1
DNA: TGTGCCAGCAGGGGACAGGGCTACGAGCAGTACTTC
CDR3: CASRGQGYEQYF

J: TRBJ2-1
V: TRBV9
size: .
D: TRBD2
DNA: TGTGCCAGCAGCGTAGTAGCGAGCGGGATGTACAATGAGCAGTTCTTC
CDR3: CASSVVASGMYNEQFF

J: TRBJ1-1
V: TRBV29-1
size: .
D: TRBD1
DNA: TGCAGCGTTTCGCGGACAGGGAACACTGAAGCTTTCTTT
CDR3: CSVSRTGNTEAFF

J: TRBJ2-7
V: TRBV4-2
size: once
D: TRBD1
DNA: TGTGCCAGCAGCCAGGAAGACGGGACAGCGTCCTACGAGCAGTACTTC
CDR3: CASSQEDGTASYEQYF

J: TRBJ1-2
V: TRBV30
size: once
D: .
DNA: TGTGCCTGGAGTGTACAGGCCTATGGCTACACCTTC
CDR3: CAWSVQAYGYTF

J: TRBJ2-2
V: TRBV10-3
size: .
D: .
DNA: TGTGCCATCAGTGAGTCTAGCGGGAACACCGGGGAGCTGTTTTTT
CDR3: CAISESSGNTGELFF

J: TRBJ2-5
V: TRBV6-5
size: .
D: .
DNA: TGTGCCAGCAGCTGGAGGGTCCAAGAGACCCAGTACTTC
CDR3: CASSWRVQETQYF

J: TRBJ1-6
V: TRBV6-5
size: .
D: .
DNA: TGTGCCAGCAGTCTAGGGGTCTATATTGAATCACCCCTCCACTTT
CDR3: CASSLGVYIESPLHF

J: TRBJ2-5
V: TRBV14
size: .
D: .
DNA: TGTGCCAGCAGCCAAGCTGTGGCGGGGGCGGAGACCCAGTACTTC
CDR3: CASSQAVAGAETQYF

J: TRBJ2-3
V: TRBV27
size: .
D: TRBD2
DNA: TGTGCCAGCAGTGCGCTAGCGGGGGGCACAGATACGCAGTATTTT
CDR3: CASSALAGGTDTQYF

J: TRBJ2-7
V: TRBV6-1
size: few
D: .
DNA: TGTGCCAGCAATCCGGAACTCCCGCGGGAGCAGTACTTC
CDR3: CASNPELPREQYF

J: TRBJ2-3
V: TRBV28
size: .
D: .
DNA: TGTGCCAGCAGTTTATCCCAGGGACTCGAGCAGTATTTT
CDR3: CASSLSQGLEQYF

J: TRBJ2-7
V: TRBV28
size: .
D: TRBD1
DNA: TGTGCCAGCAGAGGACAGGGAACCTACGAGCAGTACTTC
CDR3: CASRGQGTYEQYF

J: TRBJ2-1
V: TRBV6-5
size: few
D: .
DNA: TGTGCCAGCAGTTACTTTTGGGGCGATGAGCAGTTCTTC
CDR3: CASSYFWGDEQFF

J: TRBJ2-1
V: TRBV5-6
size: few
D: TRBD2
DNA: TGTGCCAGCAGCCCCGGGACTAGGAGGAGCAATGAGCAGTTCTTC
CDR3: CASSPGTRRSNEQFF

J: TRBJ2-7
V: TRBV2
size: .
D: TRBD2
DNA: TGTGCCAGCAGCCCCGCGGGGCCGACTAGCGGCTATCCCTACGAGCAGTACTTC
CDR3: CASSPAGPTSGYPYEQYF

J: TRBJ1-2
V: TRBV28
size: .
D: .
DNA: TGTGCCAGCAGTTCCCCCAGGAAAAGGCCAGGTGGCTACACCTTC
CDR3: CASSSPRKRPGGYTF

J: TRBJ1-2
V: TRBV28
size: once
D: .
DNA: TGTGCCAGCAGTTTCATTAGTTATGGCTACACCTTC
CDR3: CASSFISYGYTF

J: TRBJ2-3
V: TRBV30
size: .
D: .
DNA: TGTGCCTGGGAAGAGGATACGCAGTATTTT
CDR3: CAWEEDTQYF

J: TRBJ1-1
V: TRBV2
size: few
D: TRBD1
DNA: TGTGCCAGCAGTGAATCGGGACAGGGGAAAGCTTTCTTT
CDR3: CASSESGQGKAFF

J: TRBJ1-5
V: TRBV2
size: .
D: TRBD1
DNA: TGTGCCAGCATTTCAGGGGGTATCAATCAGCCCCAGCATTTT
CDR3: CASISGGINQPQHF

J: TRBJ1-1
V: TRBV5-1
size: .
D: .
DNA: TGCGCCAGCAGCTTGCGATATCGCGGGGACACTGAAGCTTTCTTT
CDR3: CASSLRYRGDTEAFF

J: TRBJ1-2
V: TRBV6-6
size: .
D: TRBD1
DNA: TGTACAACAGGGGGCGAATTTTATGGCTACACCTTC
CDR3: CTTGGEFYGYTF

J: TRBJ1-4
V: TRBV2
size: .
D: TRBD1
DNA: TGTGCCAGCAGTGAGTTGGCAGGGGGCGGTGAAAAACTGTTTTTT
CDR3: CASSELAGGGEKLFF

J: TRBJ2-7
V: TRBV27
size: .
D: .
DNA: TGTGCCAGCAGTTCCCGGGTCGGTCCCTACGAGCAGTACTTC
CDR3: CASSSRVGPYEQYF